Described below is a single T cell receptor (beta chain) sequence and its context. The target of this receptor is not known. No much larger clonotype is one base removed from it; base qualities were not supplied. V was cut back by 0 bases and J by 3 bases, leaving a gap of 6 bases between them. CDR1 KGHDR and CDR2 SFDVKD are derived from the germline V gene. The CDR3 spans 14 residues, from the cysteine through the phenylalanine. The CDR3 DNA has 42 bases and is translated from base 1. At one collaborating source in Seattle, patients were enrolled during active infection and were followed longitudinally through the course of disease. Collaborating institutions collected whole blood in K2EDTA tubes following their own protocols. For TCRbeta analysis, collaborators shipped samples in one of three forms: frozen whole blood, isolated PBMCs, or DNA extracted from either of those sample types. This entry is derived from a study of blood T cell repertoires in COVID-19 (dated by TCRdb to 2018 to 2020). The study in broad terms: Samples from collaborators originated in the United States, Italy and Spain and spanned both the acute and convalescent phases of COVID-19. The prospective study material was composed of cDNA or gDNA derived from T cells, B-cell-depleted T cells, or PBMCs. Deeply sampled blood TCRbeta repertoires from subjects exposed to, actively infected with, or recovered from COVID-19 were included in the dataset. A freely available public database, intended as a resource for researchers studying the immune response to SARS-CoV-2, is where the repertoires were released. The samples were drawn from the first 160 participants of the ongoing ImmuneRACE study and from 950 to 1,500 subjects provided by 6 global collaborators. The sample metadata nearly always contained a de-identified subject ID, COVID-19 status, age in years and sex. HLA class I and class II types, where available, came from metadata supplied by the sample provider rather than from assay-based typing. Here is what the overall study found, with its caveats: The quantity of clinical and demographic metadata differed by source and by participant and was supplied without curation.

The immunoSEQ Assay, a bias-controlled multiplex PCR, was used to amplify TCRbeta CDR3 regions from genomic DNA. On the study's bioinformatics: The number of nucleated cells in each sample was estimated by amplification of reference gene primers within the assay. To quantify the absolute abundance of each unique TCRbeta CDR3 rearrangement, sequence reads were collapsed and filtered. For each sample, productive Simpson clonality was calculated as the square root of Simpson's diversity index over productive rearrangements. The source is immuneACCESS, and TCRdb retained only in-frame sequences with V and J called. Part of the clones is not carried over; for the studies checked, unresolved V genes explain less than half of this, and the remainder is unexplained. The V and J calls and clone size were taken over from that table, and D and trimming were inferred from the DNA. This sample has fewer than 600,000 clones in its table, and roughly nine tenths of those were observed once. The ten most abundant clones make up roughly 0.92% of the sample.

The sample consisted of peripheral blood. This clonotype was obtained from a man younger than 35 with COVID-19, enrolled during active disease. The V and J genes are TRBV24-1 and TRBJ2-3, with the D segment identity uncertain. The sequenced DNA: TGTGCCACCAGTGATTTGTCCATGACAGATACGCAGTATTTT. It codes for CATSDLSMTDTQYF.